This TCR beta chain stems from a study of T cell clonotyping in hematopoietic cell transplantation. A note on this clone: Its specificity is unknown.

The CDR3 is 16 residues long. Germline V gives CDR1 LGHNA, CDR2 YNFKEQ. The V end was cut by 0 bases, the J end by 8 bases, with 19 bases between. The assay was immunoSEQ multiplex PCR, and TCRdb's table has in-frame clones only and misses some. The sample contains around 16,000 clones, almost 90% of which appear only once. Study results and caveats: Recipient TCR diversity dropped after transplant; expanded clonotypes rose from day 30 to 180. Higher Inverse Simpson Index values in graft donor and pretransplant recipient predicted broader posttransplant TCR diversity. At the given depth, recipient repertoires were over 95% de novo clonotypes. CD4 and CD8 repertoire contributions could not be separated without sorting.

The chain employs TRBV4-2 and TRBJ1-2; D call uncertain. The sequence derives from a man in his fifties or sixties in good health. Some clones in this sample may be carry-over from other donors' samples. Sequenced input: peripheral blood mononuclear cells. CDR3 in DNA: TGTGCCAGCAGCCAAGATCTGCCTCAACCTACGGGCGGCTACACCTTC. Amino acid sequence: CASSQDLPQPTGGYTF.